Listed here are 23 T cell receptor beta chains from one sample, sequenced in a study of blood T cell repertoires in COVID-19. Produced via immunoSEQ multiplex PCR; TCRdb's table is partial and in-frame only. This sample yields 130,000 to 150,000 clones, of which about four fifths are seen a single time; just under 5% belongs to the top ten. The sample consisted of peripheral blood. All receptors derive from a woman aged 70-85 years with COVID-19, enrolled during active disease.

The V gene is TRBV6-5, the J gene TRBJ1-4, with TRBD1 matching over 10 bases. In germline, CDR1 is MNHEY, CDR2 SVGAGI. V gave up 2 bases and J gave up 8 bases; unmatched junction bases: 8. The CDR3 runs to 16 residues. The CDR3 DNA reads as TGTGCCAGCAGTTACGCGGGACAGGGGATAGGGGAAAAACTGTTTTTT. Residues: CASSYAGQGIGEKLFF.

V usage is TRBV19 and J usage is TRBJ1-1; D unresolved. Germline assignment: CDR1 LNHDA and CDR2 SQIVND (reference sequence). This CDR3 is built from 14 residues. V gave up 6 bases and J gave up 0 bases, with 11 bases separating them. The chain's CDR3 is CASRSERMNTEAFF. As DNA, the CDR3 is TGTGCCAGTAGGTCTGAGAGGATGAACACTGAAGCTTTCTTT.

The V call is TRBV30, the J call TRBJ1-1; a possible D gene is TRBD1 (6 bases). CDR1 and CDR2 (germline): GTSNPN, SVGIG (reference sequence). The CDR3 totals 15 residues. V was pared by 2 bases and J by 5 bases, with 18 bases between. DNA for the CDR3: TGTGCCTGGAGTATTACAGGGTCGGATTGGACTGAAGCTTTCTTT. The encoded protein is CAWSITGSDWTEAFF.

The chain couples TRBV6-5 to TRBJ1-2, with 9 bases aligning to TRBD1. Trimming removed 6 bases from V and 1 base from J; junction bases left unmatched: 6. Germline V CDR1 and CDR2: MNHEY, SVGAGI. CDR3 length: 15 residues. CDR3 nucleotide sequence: TGTGCCAGCAGCCCGGGACAGGGCATTAACTATGGCTACACCTTC. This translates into CASSPGQGINYGYTF.

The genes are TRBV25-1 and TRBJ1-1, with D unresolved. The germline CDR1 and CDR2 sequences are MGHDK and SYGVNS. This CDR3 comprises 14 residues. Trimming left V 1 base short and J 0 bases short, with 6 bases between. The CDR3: CASSESRLNTEAFF. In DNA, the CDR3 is TGTGCCAGCAGTGAATCGCGGTTGAACACTGAAGCTTTCTTT.

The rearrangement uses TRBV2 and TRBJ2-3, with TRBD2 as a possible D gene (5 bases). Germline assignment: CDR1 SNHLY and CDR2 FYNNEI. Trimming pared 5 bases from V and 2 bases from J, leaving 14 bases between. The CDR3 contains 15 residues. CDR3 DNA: TGTGCCAGCAGTCGAGGGTTTGCGGCCACAGATACGCAGTATTTT. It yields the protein CASSRGFAATDTQYF.

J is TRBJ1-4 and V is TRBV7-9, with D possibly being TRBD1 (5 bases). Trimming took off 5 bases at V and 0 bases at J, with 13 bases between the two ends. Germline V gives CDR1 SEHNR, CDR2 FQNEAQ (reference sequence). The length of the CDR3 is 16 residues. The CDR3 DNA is TGTGCCAGCAGCCTTGACAGAACCGCAACTAATGAAAAACTGTTTTTT. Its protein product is CASSLDRTATNEKLFF.

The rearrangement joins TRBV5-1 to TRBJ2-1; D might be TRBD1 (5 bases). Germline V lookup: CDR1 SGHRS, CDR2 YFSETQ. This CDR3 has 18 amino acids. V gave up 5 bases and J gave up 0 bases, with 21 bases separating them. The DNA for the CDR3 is TGCGCCAGCAGTCTCACCCCTTGGGGCGCGAGCTCCTACAATGAGCAGTTCTTC. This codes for CASSLTPWGASSYNEQFF.

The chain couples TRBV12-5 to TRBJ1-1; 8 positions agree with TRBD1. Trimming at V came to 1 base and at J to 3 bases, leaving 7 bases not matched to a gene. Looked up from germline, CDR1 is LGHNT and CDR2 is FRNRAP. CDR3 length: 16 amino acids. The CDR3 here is CASGLGSWTGHTEAFF. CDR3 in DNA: TGTGCTAGTGGTTTGGGGAGTTGGACAGGGCACACTGAAGCTTTCTTT.

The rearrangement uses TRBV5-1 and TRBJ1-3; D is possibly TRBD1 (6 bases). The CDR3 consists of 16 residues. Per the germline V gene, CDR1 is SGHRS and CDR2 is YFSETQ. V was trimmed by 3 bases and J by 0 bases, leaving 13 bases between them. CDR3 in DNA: TGCGCCAGCAGCTCGACAGGTCGGAGCTCTGGAAACACCATATATTTT. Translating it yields CASSSTGRSSGNTIYF.

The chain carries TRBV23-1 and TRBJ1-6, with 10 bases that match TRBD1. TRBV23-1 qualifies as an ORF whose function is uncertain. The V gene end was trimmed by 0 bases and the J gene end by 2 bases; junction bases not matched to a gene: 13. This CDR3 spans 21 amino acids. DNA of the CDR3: TGCGCCAGCAGTCAATCAGGGGAAGGGACAGGGGTTGCGCCCTATAATTCACCCCTCCACTTT. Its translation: CASSQSGEGTGVAPYNSPLHF.

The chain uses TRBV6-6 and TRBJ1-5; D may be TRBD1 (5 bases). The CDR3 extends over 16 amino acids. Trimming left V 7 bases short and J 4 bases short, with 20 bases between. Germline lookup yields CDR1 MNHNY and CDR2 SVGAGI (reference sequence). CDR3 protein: CASTFTGASPNQPQHF. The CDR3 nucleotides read TGTGCCAGCACTTTTACTGGGGCCTCCCCTAATCAGCCCCAGCATTTT.

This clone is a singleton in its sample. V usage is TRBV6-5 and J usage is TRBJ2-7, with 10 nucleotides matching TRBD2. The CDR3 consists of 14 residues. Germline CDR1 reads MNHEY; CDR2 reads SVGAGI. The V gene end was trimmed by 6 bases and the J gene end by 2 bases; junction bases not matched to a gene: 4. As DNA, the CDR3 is TGTGCCAGCAGCAAAAGCGGGGGGGCCTACGAGCAGTACTTC. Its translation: CASSKSGGAYEQYF.

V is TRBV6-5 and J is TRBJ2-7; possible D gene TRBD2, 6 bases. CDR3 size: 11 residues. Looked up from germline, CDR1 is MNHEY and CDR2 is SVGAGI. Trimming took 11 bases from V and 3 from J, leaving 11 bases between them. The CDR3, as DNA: TGTGCCTTGGGGGGAAACTACGAGCAGTACTTC. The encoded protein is CALGGNYEQYF.

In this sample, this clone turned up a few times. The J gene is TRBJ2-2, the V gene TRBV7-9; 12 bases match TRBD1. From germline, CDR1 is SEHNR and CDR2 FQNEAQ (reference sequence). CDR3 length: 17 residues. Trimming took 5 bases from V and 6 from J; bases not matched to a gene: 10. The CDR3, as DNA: TGTGCCAGCAGCCCCCCCCCGGGACAGGGGGCCTCCGGGGAGCTGTTTTTT. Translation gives CASSPPPGQGASGELFF.

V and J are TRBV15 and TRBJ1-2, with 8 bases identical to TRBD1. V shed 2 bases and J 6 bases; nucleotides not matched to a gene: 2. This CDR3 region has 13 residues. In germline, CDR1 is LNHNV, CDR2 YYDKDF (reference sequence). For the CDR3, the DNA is TGTGCCACCAGCAGATTACAGGGGGATGGCTACACCTTC. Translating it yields CATSRLQGDGYTF.

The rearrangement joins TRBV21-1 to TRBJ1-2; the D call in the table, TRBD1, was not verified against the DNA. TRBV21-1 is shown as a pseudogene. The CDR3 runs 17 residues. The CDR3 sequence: CASSIRDRLTHFSGYTF. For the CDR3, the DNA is TGTGCCAGCAGCATTAGGGACAGGCTAACCCATTTTAGTGGCTACACCTTC.

CDR3 protein: CASNPTGSYEQYF. Here the CDR3 DNA reads TGTGCCAGCAACCCGACAGGGAGCTACGAGCAGTACTTC. The V call is TRBV5-4, the J call TRBJ2-7; 7 bases line up with TRBD1. The V gene's germline CDR1 is SGHNT and CDR2 YYREEE (reference sequence). This CDR3 contains 13 residues. With 6 bases clipped from V and 3 bases from J, the junction kept 6 bases outside the gene matches.

CDR3 sequence (DNA): TGTGCCAGCAAACAGAACACTGAAGCTTTCTTT. Protein: CASKQNTEAFF. V usage is TRBV6-5 and J usage is TRBJ1-1; D gene ambiguous. The germline CDR1 and CDR2 sequences are MNHEY and SVGAGI. Deletions cut 7 bases from V and 1 base from J, with 4 bases between. The CDR3 loop spans 11 amino acids.

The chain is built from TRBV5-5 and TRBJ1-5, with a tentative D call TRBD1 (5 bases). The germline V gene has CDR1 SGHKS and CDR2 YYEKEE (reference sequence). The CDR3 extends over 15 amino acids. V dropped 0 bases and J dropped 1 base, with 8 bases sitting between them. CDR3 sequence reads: CASSLAGVSNQPQHF. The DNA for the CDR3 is TGTGCCAGCAGCTTGGCGGGGGTGAGCAATCAGCCCCAGCATTTT. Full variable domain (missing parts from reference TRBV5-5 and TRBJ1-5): DAGVTQSPTHLIKTRGQQVTLRCSPISGHKSVSWYQQVLGQGPQFIFQYYEKEERGRGNFPDRFSARQFPNYSSELNVNALLLGDSALYLCASSLAGVSNQPQHFGDGTRLSIL.

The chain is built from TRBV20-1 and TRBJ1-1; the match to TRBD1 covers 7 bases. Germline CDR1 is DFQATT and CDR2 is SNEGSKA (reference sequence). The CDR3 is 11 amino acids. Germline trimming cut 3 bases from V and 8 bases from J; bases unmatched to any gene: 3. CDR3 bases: TGCAGTGCTAGTGAGACAGGGGAAGCTTTCTTT. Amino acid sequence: CSASETGEAFF.

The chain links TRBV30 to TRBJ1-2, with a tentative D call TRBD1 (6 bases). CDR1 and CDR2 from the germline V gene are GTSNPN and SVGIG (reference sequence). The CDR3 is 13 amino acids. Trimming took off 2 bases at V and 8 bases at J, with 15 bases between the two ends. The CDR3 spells CAWSTTGKGGYTF. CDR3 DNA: TGTGCCTGGAGTACTACAGGGAAAGGCGGCTACACCTTC.

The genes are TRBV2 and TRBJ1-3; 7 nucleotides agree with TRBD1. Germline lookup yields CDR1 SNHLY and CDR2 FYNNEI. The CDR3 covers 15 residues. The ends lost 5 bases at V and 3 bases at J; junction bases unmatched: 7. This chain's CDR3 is CASSLDRVLGNTIYF. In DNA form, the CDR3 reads TGTGCCAGCAGTTTAGACAGGGTACTTGGAAACACCATATATTTT.